The 13 T cell receptor beta chains below were found in one sample sequenced in a study of control samples from healthy donors and cancer patients (dated by TCRdb to the early 2020s). Library preparation was by the immunoSEQ multiplex PCR assay. What TCRdb holds here is the immuneACCESS table cut down to in-frame rearrangements. Part of the clones is not present; checked against another copy, under half of the missing clones reflect an unresolved V gene, and the others are unexplained. The sample has 120,000 to 150,000 clones on record, 90% to 95% of them singletons. 5% to 7% of the sample belongs to the ten largest clones. The sequenced sample consisted of blood. The receptors derive from a man younger than 35 in good health.

The chain carries TRBV9 and TRBJ1-1; 8 positions agree with TRBD1. The CDR3 sequence is 17 residues long. The germline V gene has CDR1 SGDLS and CDR2 YYNGEE. V was pared by 0 bases and J by 1 base, with 8 bases of the junction left unmatched. For the CDR3, the DNA is TGTGCCAGCAGCGTAGGGGTTTGGGGGACAGGGAACACTGAAGCTTTCTTT. Translation: CASSVGVWGTGNTEAFF.

This chain connects TRBV28 to TRBJ2-7, with no clear D. The CDR3 runs 13 residues. CDR1 and CDR2 from the germline V gene are MDHEN and SYDVKM. Trimming took off 4 bases at V and 7 bases at J, with 14 bases between the two ends. In nucleotides, the CDR3 is TGTGCCAGCAGTTCCATGACCCTACAGGAGCAGTACTTC. Translation: CASSSMTLQEQYF. Drawing the rest from reference TRBV28 and TRBJ2-7, the complete variable domain is DVKVTQSSRYLVKRTGEKVFLECVQDMDHENMFWYRQDPGLGLRLIYFSYDVKMKEKGDIPEGYSVSREKKERFSLILESASTNQTSMYLCASSSMTLQEQYFGPGTRLTVT.

Remarks on this clone: In the same sample, other DNA sequences code for this CDR3. The CDR3 DNA is TGTGCCAGCAGTGATAACAGGAACACTGAAGCTTTCTTT. Its protein product is CASSDNRNTEAFF. This chain connects TRBV2 to TRBJ1-1; D is uncertain. The germline V gene encodes CDR1 SNHLY and CDR2 FYNNEI. V lost 3 bases and J lost 1, with 6 bases in between. This CDR3 is 13 amino acids long.

In DNA, the CDR3 is TGTGCCAGCAGCGCGAAGCTGAACACTGAAGCTTTCTTT. The encoded protein is CASSAKLNTEAFF. The V gene is TRBV7-9, the J gene TRBJ1-1; D call uncertain. The CDR3 totals 13 residues. Germline V gives CDR1 SEHNR, CDR2 FQNEAQ (reference sequence). Deletions cut 5 bases from V and 0 bases from J, with 7 bases between.

The chain uses TRBV6-5 and TRBJ1-1, with TRBD1 as a possible D gene (6 bases). The V end lost 0 bases, the J end lost 14 bases, and 16 bases lay between the germline ends. CDR1 and CDR2 (germline): MNHEY, SVGAGI. This CDR3 contains 13 residues. The CDR3 spells CASSYSRTDTGFF. CDR3 coding DNA: TGTGCCAGCAGTTACTCACGGACAGACACGGGCTTCTTT.

V and J are TRBV30 and TRBJ2-6, with D perhaps matching TRBD2 (6 bases). Per germline, CDR1 GTSNPN and CDR2 SVGIG (reference sequence). With 1 base removed from V and 4 bases from J, the gap between germline ends came to 8 bases. The CDR3 length is 14 residues. The CDR3: CAWSGGAGANVLTF. DNA for the CDR3: TGTGCCTGGAGTGGCGGGGCCGGGGCCAACGTCCTGACTTTC. Filled out from reference TRBV30 and TRBJ2-6, the complete variable domain reads SQTIHQWPATLVQPVGSPLSLECTVEGTSNPNLYWYRQAAGRGLQLLFYSVGIGQISSEVPQNLSASRPQDRQFILSSKKLLLSDSGFYLCAWSGGAGANVLTFGAGSRLTVL.

This chain links TRBV27 with TRBJ1-1; D is ambiguous. The CDR3 loop spans 14 amino acids. The V end lost 2 bases, the J end lost 1 base, and 8 bases lay between the germline ends. Germline V gives CDR1 MNHEY, CDR2 SMNVEV (reference sequence). The CDR3 DNA is TGTGCCAGCAGTTTACGTGGAGGGAACACTGAAGCTTTCTTT. It specifies CASSLRGGNTEAFF.

The V call is TRBV19, the J call TRBJ2-7; D may match TRBD1 or TRBD2 (6 bases each). V was pared by 6 bases and J by 5 bases, with 17 bases between. The germline V gene has CDR1 LNHDA and CDR2 SQIVND (reference sequence). This CDR3 spans 14 amino acids. The CDR3 region is CASSGGGRFDEQYF. The CDR3 DNA reads as TGTGCCAGTAGCGGAGGGGGGAGATTCGACGAGCAGTACTTC.

The CDR3: CASSRNYADTQYF. CDR3 sequence (DNA): TGTGCCAGCAGCCGAAACTACGCAGATACGCAGTATTTT. The chain combines TRBV7-3 with TRBJ2-3; D is unresolved. V was trimmed by 5 bases and J by 4 bases, leaving 10 bases between them. Germline V gives CDR1 SGHTA, CDR2 FQGTGA. CDR3 length: 13 residues. The whole variable domain, remainder taken from reference TRBV7-3 and TRBJ2-3, is GAGVSQTPSNKVTEKGKYVELRCDPISGHTALYWYRQSLGQGPEFLIYFQGTGAADDSGLPNDRFFAVRPEGSVSTLKIQRTERGDSAVYLCASSRNYADTQYFGPGTRLTVL.

The rearrangement joins TRBV28 to TRBJ2-2; 16 nucleotides align to TRBD2. From germline, CDR1 is MDHEN and CDR2 SYDVKM. The junction had 19 bases not matched to a gene; V was cut back by 8 bases and J by 1 base. The CDR3 consists of 22 residues. CDR3 sequence: CASSKRGLAGGMGFMNTGELFF. The CDR3 nucleotides read TGTGCCAGCTCAAAACGGGGACTAGCGGGAGGGATGGGGTTCATGAACACCGGGGAGCTGTTTTTT.

J is TRBJ2-3 and V is TRBV6-6; D not resolved. CDR3 size: 15 residues. Germline V gene sequence: CDR1 MNHNY, CDR2 SVGAGI (reference sequence). V dropped 6 bases and J dropped 0 bases, with 13 bases sitting between them. CDR3 sequence: CASRDASGSTDTQYF. CDR3 coding DNA: TGTGCCAGCAGGGACGCCTCCGGGAGCACAGATACGCAGTATTTT.

The rearrangement links TRBV6-6 to TRBJ1-6; no firm D call. This CDR3 region has 15 residues. V lost 0 bases to trimming and J lost 8 bases, with 11 bases between them. Germline V lookup: CDR1 MNHNY, CDR2 SVGAGI (reference sequence). Here the CDR3 reads CASSYSNDYDSPLHF. Written as DNA, the CDR3 is TGTGCCAGCAGTTACTCGAACGATTATGATTCACCCCTCCACTTT.

The chain couples TRBV4-2 to TRBJ1-1; the D is unclear. The CDR3 has 13 residues. CDR1 and CDR2 (germline): LGHNA, YNFKEQ. Deletions cut 5 bases from V and 2 bases from J, with 9 bases between. The CDR3 DNA is TGTGCCAGCAGCTACGAAATTAACACTGAAGCTTTCTTT. The encoded protein is CASSYEINTEAFF.